This entry describes one T cell receptor beta chain. Its antigen is not identified. The sample belongs to a study of blood T cells in healthy people across ages. Study-wide findings and caveats: There was no known CMV status for donors, so expanded clonotype changes were possibly confounded. As naive T cell percentage varied, TCR beta diversity correlated strongly with it. Compared with aged donors, long-lived donors showed fewer expanded clones, suggesting selection.

The length of the CDR3 is 17 residues. A second PCR, run for about 7 to 11 cycles, used a sample-barcoded 5' primer plus a J-beta primer mix. TCRdb used MiXCR to reprocess the 5' RACE reads, holding one entry per CDR3 protein. The data contain fewer than 1,000,000 distinct CDR3 sequences, about half of them seen just once; the ten biggest clones take up 15% to 20%. Every participating donor contributed around 9.5 milliliters of peripheral blood through a draw. Sequenced material: blood. The receptor's source is an older man in good health. V gene TRBV1 combines with J gene TRBJ2-5; the tabulated D call, TRBD1, remains unverified against the DNA. TRBV1 is assigned pseudogene status. CDR3 DNA sequence: TGCACCAGCAGCCTTAAGGGGGTTGCCAGGGTGAGGGAGACCCAGTACTTC. It yields the protein CTSSLKGVARVRETQYF.